This T cell receptor (beta chain) stems from a study of blood T cell repertoires in COVID-19. Grouping used clinical history reported by participants in a survey and questionnaire. During the 2 weeks before they entered the study, exposed participants had met someone with a PCR-confirmed or clinician-diagnosed COVID-19 case. Libraries were prepared by immunoSEQ multiplex PCR; TCRdb keeps only in-frame clonotypes and omits some of them. The top ten hold about 3.3% of the sample, which has 150,000 to 200,000 clones, around 84% seen once. CDR1 is MGHDK, CDR2 SYGVNS, per germline. V lost 5 bases and J lost 3; bases outside the gene matches: 6. The CDR3 contains 14 residues.

The sample consisted of PBMCs or T cells enriched from blood (not recorded which). The clonotype comes from a woman younger than 45 who had been exposed to COVID-19. This chain links TRBV25-1 with TRBJ1-1, with 7 bases matching TRBD1. The CDR3 is CASSPTGVDTEAFF. The CDR3 DNA follows: TGTGCCAGCAGTCCTACAGGGGTGGACACTGAAGCTTTCTTT. Using reference TRBV25-1 and TRBJ1-1 for the parts outside the CDR3, the full variable domain is EADIYQTPRYLVIGTGKKITLECSQTMGHDKMYWYQQDPGMELHLIHYSYGVNSTEKGDLSSESTVSRIRTEHFPLTLESARPSHTSQYLCASSPTGVDTEAFFGQGTRLTVV.